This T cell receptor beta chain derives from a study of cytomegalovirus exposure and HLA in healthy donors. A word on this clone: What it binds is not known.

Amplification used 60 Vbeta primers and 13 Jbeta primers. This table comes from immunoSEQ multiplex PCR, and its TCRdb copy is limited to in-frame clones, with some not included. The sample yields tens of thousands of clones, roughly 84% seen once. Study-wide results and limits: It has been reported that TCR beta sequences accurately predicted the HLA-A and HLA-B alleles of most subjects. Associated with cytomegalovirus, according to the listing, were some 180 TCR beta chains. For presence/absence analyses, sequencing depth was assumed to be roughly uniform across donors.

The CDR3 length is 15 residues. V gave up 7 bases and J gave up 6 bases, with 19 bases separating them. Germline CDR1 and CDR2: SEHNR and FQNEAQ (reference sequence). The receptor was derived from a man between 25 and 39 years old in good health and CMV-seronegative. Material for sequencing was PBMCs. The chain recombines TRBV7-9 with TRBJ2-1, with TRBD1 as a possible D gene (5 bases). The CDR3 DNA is TGTGCCAGCACCAAATCTGGGGCAGGCCTCAATGAGCAGTTCTTC. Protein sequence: CASTKSGAGLNEQFF.